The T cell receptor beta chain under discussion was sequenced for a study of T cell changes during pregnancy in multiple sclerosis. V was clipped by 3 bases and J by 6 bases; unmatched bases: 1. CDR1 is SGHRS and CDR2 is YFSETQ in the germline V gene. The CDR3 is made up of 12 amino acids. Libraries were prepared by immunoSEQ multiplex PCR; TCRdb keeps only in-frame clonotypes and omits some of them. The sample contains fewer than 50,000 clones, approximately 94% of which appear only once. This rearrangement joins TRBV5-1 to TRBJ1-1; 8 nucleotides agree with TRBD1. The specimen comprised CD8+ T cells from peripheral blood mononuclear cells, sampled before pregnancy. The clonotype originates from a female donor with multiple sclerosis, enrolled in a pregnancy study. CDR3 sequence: CASSWTGSEAFF. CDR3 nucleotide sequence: TGCGCCAGCAGCTGGACAGGGTCTGAAGCTTTCTTT. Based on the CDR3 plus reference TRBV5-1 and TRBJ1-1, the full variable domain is KAGVTQTPRYLIKTRGQQVTLSCSPISGHRSVSWYQQTPGQGLQFLFEYFSETQRNKGNFPGRFSGRQFSNSRSEMNVSTLELGDSALYLCASSWTGSEAFFGQGTRLTVV.